Presented here are 18 T cell receptor beta chains from one specimen sequenced in a study of type 1 and type 2 diabetes patients. PCR was run on genomic DNA. The TCR beta CDR3 region was amplified using 30 forward and 13 reverse primers. A single record per CDR3 protein comes from TCRdb applying MiXCR to the multiplex PCR reads. The data show fewer than 300,000 distinct CDR3 sequences, roughly 44% seen once. Sequencing input: peripheral blood mononuclear cells (PBMCs). The receptors here all came from a man aged 18-30 years with type 2 diabetes.

The V call is TRBV4-1, the J call TRBJ2-7, with D unclear. The CDR3 totals 12 residues. Trimming stripped 0 bases from V and 5 bases from J, with 5 bases between. The germline V gene has CDR1 MGHRA and CDR2 YSYEKL. As DNA, the CDR3 is TGCGCCAGCAGCCAAGATCCTAACGAGCAGTACTTC. This translates into CASSQDPNEQYF.

This clonotype has just a few counts. The V call is TRBV28, the J call TRBJ1-2; perhaps TRBD1 as D (6 bases). Trimming removed 4 bases at V and 4 bases at J, with 13 bases between. The CDR3 is made up of 14 amino acids. Germline V CDR1 and CDR2: MDHEN, SYDVKM. DNA for the CDR3: TGTGCCAGCAGTTCGTACTCGACAGGCTATGGCTACACCTTC. Protein product: CASSSYSTGYGYTF.

The V and J genes are TRBV15 and TRBJ1-2; D unclear. CDR3 size: 15 residues. With 8 bases removed from V and 8 bases from J, the gap between germline ends came to 24 bases. Germline V CDR1 and CDR2: LNHNV, YYDKDF (reference sequence). CDR3 amino acids: CATRPPGSTTRGYTF. CDR3 nucleotides: TGTGCCACCCGCCCTCCGGGTTCTACAACGAGGGGCTACACCTTC.

J is TRBJ2-5 and V is TRBV27, with TRBD2 matching over 12 bases. The J call is doubtful: the DNA matches TRBJ2-1 better. Germline values: CDR1 MNHEY, CDR2 SMNVEV (reference sequence). CDR3 length: 15 amino acids. The CDR3 DNA reads as TGTGCCAGCAGCAGGTCGACTAGCGGGAGAACTGAGCAGTTCTTC. Its protein is CASSRSTSGRTEQFF.

This clonotype appeared a few times. The rearrangement uses TRBV19 and TRBJ2-1; 11 positions agree with TRBD2. V was pared by 6 bases and J by 4 bases, with 5 bases of the junction left unmatched. This CDR3 comprises 15 residues. Germline loops: CDR1 LNHDA, CDR2 SQIVND (reference sequence). The CDR3 bases are TGTGCCAGTAGGACTAGCGGGACGAATTACAATGAGCAGTTCTTC. It yields the protein CASRTSGTNYNEQFF.

This clonotype appeared a few times. The chain is built from TRBV7-2 and TRBJ2-7; 13 nucleotides agree with TRBD2. The CDR3 loop spans 15 amino acids. Germline loops: CDR1 SGHTA, CDR2 FQGNSA. Unmatched junction bases numbered 5, after V lost 5 bases and J lost 4 bases. The CDR3 DNA sequence: TGTGCCAGCAGCCCTCGACTAGCGGGAGGTTACGAGCAGTACTTC. Its protein product is CASSPRLAGGYEQYF. The whole variable domain, remainder taken from reference TRBV7-2 and TRBJ2-7, is GAGVSQSPSNKVTEKGKDVELRCDPISGHTALYWYRQSLGQGLEFLIYFQGNSAPDKSGLPSDRFSAERTGGSVSTLTIQRTQQEDSAVYLCASSPRLAGGYEQYFGPGTRLTVT.

This clonotype has just one count. The chain uses TRBV2 and TRBJ1-5; 12 positions match TRBD1. Germline CDR1 and CDR2: SNHLY and FYNNEI. The CDR3 spans 15 residues. The V segment lost 7 bases and the J segment 9 bases; nucleotides outside the gene matches: 10. CDR3 bases: TGTGCCAGCATAGGGGGACAGGGGGCGGCTGGGCCCCAGCATTTT. The encoded protein is CASIGGQGAAGPQHF.

The chain is built from TRBV4-2 and TRBJ2-7, with 7 bases aligning to TRBD1. Germline V gene sequence: CDR1 LGHNA, CDR2 YNFKEQ. The V and J ends lost 8 bases and 3 bases, in that order; junction bases with no gene match: 13. The CDR3 spans 15 residues. Written as DNA, the CDR3 is TGTGCCAGCGGACCCAGGCAGGGGGACGGCTACGAGCAGTACTTC. This encodes CASGPRQGDGYEQYF.

This clonotype was seen more than once but under ten times. This chain links TRBV30 with TRBJ1-4, with D hard to call. Germline V gene data show CDR1 as GTSNPN and CDR2 as SVGIG (reference sequence). This CDR3 is built from 12 residues. V lost 4 bases to trimming and J lost 4 bases, with 7 bases between them. The CDR3 loop is CAWTDLNEKLFF. In DNA, the CDR3 is TGTGCCTGGACGGACCTTAATGAAAAACTGTTTTTT.

This sequence joins TRBV2 and TRBJ2-5, with D possibly being TRBD2 (6 bases). TRBJ2-7 explains the end of the DNA better; the J call may be wrong. The CDR3 runs to 14 residues. Germline V lookup: CDR1 SNHLY, CDR2 FYNNEI. CDR3 bases: TGTGCCAGCAGCCCCCTAGCGTCCCCGGGCGAGCAGTACTTC. Translating gives CASSPLASPGEQYF.

This chain joins TRBV7-2 and TRBJ2-7; the match to TRBD2 covers 11 bases. The ends lost 1 base at V and 3 bases at J; junction bases unmatched: 14. Germline V gene lookup returns CDR1 SGHTA and CDR2 FQGNSA. The CDR3 extends over 19 amino acids. DNA of the CDR3: TGTGCCAGCAGCTTAGTTGAGTGGGCTAGCGGGAGGCCTGTCTACGAGCAGTACTTC. The encoded protein is CASSLVEWASGRPVYEQYF.

The chain combines TRBV29-1 with TRBJ1-2, with 9 bases matching TRBD1. Germline V gene sequence: CDR1 SQVTM, CDR2 ANQGSEA. The CDR3 is 12 residues long. With V trimmed by 6 bases and J by 4 bases, 3 bases remained unmatched. The CDR3 here is CSVEDRGYGYTF. CDR3 DNA sequence: TGCAGCGTCGAGGACAGGGGCTATGGCTACACCTTC.

The chain links TRBV20-1 to TRBJ2-5, with D possibly matching TRBD2 (6 bases). Germline-derived CDR1 and CDR2 are DFQATT and SNEGSKA (reference sequence). CDR3 length: 15 amino acids. V was shortened by 6 bases and J by 0 bases, with 17 bases between the two germline ends. In DNA form, the CDR3 reads TGCAGTGCCCAGGCGGGACCTCCGTACCAAGAGACCCAGTACTTC. It encodes CSAQAGPPYQETQYF.

This clonotype was counted ten times or more. V is TRBV19 and J is TRBJ1-1, with a possible D match to TRBD1 (5 bases). This CDR3 is 13 amino acids long. Per germline, CDR1 LNHDA and CDR2 SQIVND (reference sequence). The V end was cut by 6 bases, the J end by 3 bases, with 11 bases between. The CDR3 nucleotides read TGTGCCAGTAGGGACGTGGGGGACACTGAAGCTTTCTTT. Translated: CASRDVGDTEAFF.

This clonotype was counted only a few times. The rearrangement links TRBV19 to TRBJ2-2; D not resolved. Per the germline V gene, CDR1 is LNHDA and CDR2 is SQIVND (reference sequence). The germline V and J ends were trimmed by 5 bases and 8 bases, with 15 bases remaining between them. CDR3 length: 14 amino acids. The chain's CDR3 is CASSSPDRSGELFF. The CDR3, as DNA: TGTGCCAGTAGTTCCCCCGATCGGTCGGGGGAGCTGTTTTTT.

This clonotype was counted between two and nine times. The V call is TRBV29-1, the J call TRBJ2-3; the match to TRBD2 covers 8 bases. The CDR3 length is 15 residues. Trimming at V came to 3 bases and at J to 1 base, leaving 6 bases not matched to a gene. From germline, CDR1 is SQVTM and CDR2 ANQGSEA. The CDR3: CSVDFAREGTDTQYF. CDR3 in DNA: TGCAGCGTTGATTTCGCGCGGGAGGGCACAGATACGCAGTATTTT.

The chain recombines TRBV30 with TRBJ2-7; D tentatively fits TRBD1 or TRBD2 (5 bases each). Germline-derived CDR1 and CDR2 are GTSNPN and SVGIG (reference sequence). V lost 1 base to trimming and J lost 3 bases, with 19 bases between them. CDR3 length: 16 amino acids. The CDR3 is CAWSGIGDRIFYEQYF. The CDR3 coding sequence is TGTGCCTGGAGTGGGATCGGGGACCGGATCTTCTACGAGCAGTACTTC. Looking up the rest from reference TRBV30 and TRBJ2-7 gives the full variable domain: SQTIHQWPATLVQPVGSPLSLECTVEGTSNPNLYWYRQAAGRGLQLLFYSVGIGQISSEVPQNLSASRPQDRQFILSSKKLLLSDSGFYLCAWSGIGDRIFYEQYFGPGTRLTVT.

This clonotype was seen a few times. The chain carries TRBV10-3 and TRBJ2-7, with D perhaps matching TRBD2 (5 bases). The CDR3 covers 14 residues. CDR1 is ENHRY, CDR2 SYGVKD, per germline. Trimming stripped 0 bases from V and 5 bases from J, with 11 bases between. CDR3 sequence (DNA): TGTGCCATCAGTGAGTCGCGAGACTACCACGAGCAGTACTTC. Translated: CAISESRDYHEQYF.